One TCR beta chain is described in this entry. The data were taken from a study of blood T cell repertoires in COVID-19. Overall study context: The United States, Italy and Spain provided the acute and convalescent COVID-19 samples. T cells, B-cell-depleted T cells, or PBMCs provided the cDNA or gDNA that served as material.

V was trimmed by 2 bases and J by 7 bases, leaving 12 bases between them. CDR1 is LGHDT, CDR2 YNNKEL, per germline (reference sequence). The CDR3 is 14 residues long. Per the original methods: For nucleated cells, counts were estimated from reference gene primer amplification. Profiled with immunoSEQ multiplex PCR; TCRdb holds only in-frame clones, not every one. The V and J calls and clone size come from that table; D and trimming were worked out from the DNA. The sample consists of roughly 74,000 clones, about 90% of them appearing once. The chain joins TRBV3-1 (or the pseudogene TRBV3-2) to TRBJ2-1; possibly TRBD2 for D (6 bases). The clonotype originates from an elderly woman with active or convalescent COVID-19. The sample taken for sequencing was peripheral blood. Here the CDR3 reads CASSQKVGGNEQFF. Written as DNA, the CDR3 is TGTGCCAGCAGCCAAAAGGTCGGGGGTAATGAGCAGTTCTTC.